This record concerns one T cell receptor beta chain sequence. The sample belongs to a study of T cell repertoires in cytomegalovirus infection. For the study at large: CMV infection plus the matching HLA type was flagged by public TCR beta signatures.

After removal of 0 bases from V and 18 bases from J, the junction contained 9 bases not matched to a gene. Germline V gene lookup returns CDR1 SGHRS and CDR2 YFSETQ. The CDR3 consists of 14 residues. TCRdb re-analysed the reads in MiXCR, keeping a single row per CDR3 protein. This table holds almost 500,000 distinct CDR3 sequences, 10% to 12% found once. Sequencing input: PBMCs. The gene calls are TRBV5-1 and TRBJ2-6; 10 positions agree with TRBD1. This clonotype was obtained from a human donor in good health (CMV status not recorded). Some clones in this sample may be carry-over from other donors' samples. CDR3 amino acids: CASSLVGQGVVRTF. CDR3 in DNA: TGCGCCAGCAGCTTGGTCGGACAGGGGGTAGTAAGGACTTTC. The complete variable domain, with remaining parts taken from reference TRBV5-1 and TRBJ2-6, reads KAGVTQTPRYLIKTRGQQVTLSCSPISGHRSVSWYQQTPGQGLQFLFEYFSETQRNKGNFPGRFSGRQFSNSRSEMNVSTLELGDSALYLCASSLVGQGVVRTFGAGSRLTVL.